The rows below give T cell receptor beta chains drawn from one sample of a study of cytomegalovirus exposure and HLA in healthy donors. The data were produced by immunoSEQ multiplex PCR, yet TCRdb's version contains in-frame clones alone and is incomplete. In the table there are around 190,000 clones, roughly 79% of which are singletons. What was sequenced was PBMCs. The receptor source for this set is a man under 40 in good health and CMV-seronegative. Each CDR3 is given with its conserved first and last residue. D genes are given only for firm matches. Clone size is given for some rows only: seen once, a few or many times, or a class if the clone is expanded.

v_call	d_call	j_call	clone_size	cdr3_nt	cdr3_aa
TRBV27	.	TRBJ2-7	.	TGTGCCAGCAGTTTCAGGTCGCTCACCTACGAGCAGTACTTC	CASSFRSLTYEQYF
TRBV7-8	.	TRBJ2-2	.	TGTGCCAGCAGCTTAGTCGGCGGCTTGAACACCGGGGAGCTGTTTTTT	CASSLVGGLNTGELFF
TRBV18	.	TRBJ2-2	.	TGTGCCAGCTCACCTCCTGGGGAGCTGTTTTTT	CASSPPGELFF
TRBV6-5	TRBD1	TRBJ1-1	.	TGTGCCAGCAGTTCTTGGACAGGGAGGAACACTGAAGCTTTCTTT	CASSSWTGRNTEAFF
TRBV4-2	.	TRBJ1-1	.	TGTGCCAGCAGCCAAGGCCGGGGTTTCCCTGAAGCTTTCTTT	CASSQGRGFPEAFF
TRBV6-1	.	TRBJ1-5	few	TGTGCCAGCACCATCGGCAGGGATCAGCCCCAGCATTTT	CASTIGRDQPQHF
TRBV30	.	TRBJ1-6	few	TGTGCCTGGAGTAAACAGGATTACTCCTATAATTCACCCCTCCACTTT	CAWSKQDYSYNSPLHF
TRBV7-7	TRBD2	TRBJ2-3	.	TGTGCTAGCAGCCCGTCGGCGGGAGTCACTGATACGCAGTATTTT	CASSPSAGVTDTQYF
TRBV9	TRBD2	TRBJ2-1	once	TGTGCCAGCAGTCCTTATTCGGCTAGCGGAAGCCGTCGTGAGCAGTTCTTC	CASSPYSASGSRREQFF
TRBV14	.	TRBJ2-3	.	TGTGCCAGCAGCCAAGATGGCGGGTTTAGCACAGATACGCAGTATTTT	CASSQDGGFSTDTQYF
TRBV5-4	.	TRBJ1-3	.	TGTGCCAGCAGCCTGATCCCCGGGAACACCATATATTTT	CASSLIPGNTIYF
TRBV6-4	.	TRBJ1-2	.	TGTGCCAGCAGTCAAATCCCCGGGACAACTAACTATGGCTACACCTTC	CASSQIPGTTNYGYTF
TRBV2	TRBD2	TRBJ2-1	.	TGTGCCAGCAGGACTAGCGGGAGCCTAGGTGAGCAGTTCTTC	CASRTSGSLGEQFF
TRBV10-3	TRBD2	TRBJ2-3	.	TGTGCCATCAGTGATTCCAGCGGGACTCTCACAGATACGCAGTATTTT	CAISDSSGTLTDTQYF
TRBV5-6	.	TRBJ1-5	few	TGTGCCAGCAGCTTGGGGCAGTTCGGGGGAGATATGGGCCTCCAGCATTTT	CASSLGQFGGDMGLQHF
TRBV7-6	.	TRBJ2-7	.	TGTGCCAGCAGCTCTTTGGGAGTCCTCTACGAGCAGTACTTC	CASSSLGVLYEQYF
TRBV29-1	TRBD1	TRBJ2-1	.	TGCAGCGTTGAAGCACGACAGGGTAATGAGCAGTTCTTC	CSVEARQGNEQFF
TRBV6-6	.	TRBJ2-7	.	TGTGCCAGCAGTTACTCGTCCGGAGGCGAGCAGTACTTC	CASSYSSGGEQYF
TRBV10-1	.	TRBJ2-7	.	TGCCCTTCCTACGAGCAGTACTTC	CPSYEQYF
TRBV28	.	TRBJ2-7	once	TGTGCCAGCAGTTTATGGAAAGGAGTTCCTACCTACGAGCAGTACTTC	CASSLWKGVPTYEQYF
TRBV14	TRBD2	TRBJ2-5	.	TGTGCCAGCAGCAAAAGCGGGAGGAAAGAGACCCAGTACTTC	CASSKSGRKETQYF
TRBV5-4	.	TRBJ2-5	.	TGTGCCAGCAGCTTGGGGCCGGGACTCCCGGCCGAAGAGACCCAGTACTTC	CASSLGPGLPAEETQYF
TRBV5-1	.	TRBJ2-7	.	TGCGCCAGCAGCTTCACGGGTCCCCGCTCCGAGCAGTACTTC	CASSFTGPRSEQYF
TRBV19	.	TRBJ2-7	.	TGTGCCAGTAGTATTCTTCAGGACAAGACCTACGAGCAGTACTTC	CASSILQDKTYEQYF
TRBV27	TRBD1	TRBJ2-5	.	TGTGCCAGCAGTAGTCAGGGGGCCTTTGGAGAGGAAGAGACCCAGTACTTC	CASSSQGAFGEEETQYF
TRBV28	TRBD2	TRBJ2-7	few	TGTGCCAGCAGTTTATATAGCGGGAGTCCCTCCTACGAGCAGTACTTC	CASSLYSGSPSYEQYF
TRBV11-2	.	TRBJ2-1	.	TGTGCCAGCAGCTTAGGTCGGGGGATTAACAATGAGCAGTTCTTC	CASSLGRGINNEQFF
TRBV5-1	.	TRBJ2-7	.	TGCGCCAGCAGCTTGGCGAGCAGGGGTTCCTACGAGCAGTACTTC	CASSLASRGSYEQYF
TRBV5-1	TRBD1	TRBJ1-6	once	TGCGCCAGCAGCAGCGGGACAGGGCCCCGTTCACCCCTCCACTTT	CASSSGTGPRSPLHF
TRBV9	.	TRBJ1-2	.	TGTGCCAGCAGCGCCCCGGGAAACTATGGCTACACCTTC	CASSAPGNYGYTF
TRBV30	.	TRBJ1-4	.	TGTGCATTATCCCAGGGAAAACTGTTTTTT	CALSQGKLFF
TRBV7-8	TRBD1	TRBJ2-5	.	TGTGCCAGCAGCTTTTGGGACAGGGGGCGCCAAGAGACCCAGTACTTC	CASSFWDRGRQETQYF
TRBV29-1	.	TRBJ1-1	.	TGCAGCGCTGTGGGATCACCGGGACTTACGAACACTGAAGCTTTCTTT	CSAVGSPGLTNTEAFF
TRBV9	TRBD2	TRBJ2-2	.	TGTGCCAGCAGCGTAGGAAATAGCGGGGTCACCGGGGAGCTGTTTTTT	CASSVGNSGVTGELFF
TRBV27	TRBD2	TRBJ2-7	.	TGTGCCAGCAGCCCGGGACTAGCGGGAGGTGAGAGGGACTACGAGCAGTACTTC	CASSPGLAGGERDYEQYF
TRBV30	TRBD2	TRBJ2-7	.	TGTGCCTGGAGTGCCTCCGGACTAGGCTCTGGCGAGCAGTACTTC	CAWSASGLGSGEQYF
TRBV4-1	.	TRBJ2-7	.	TGCGCCAGCAGCCAAGATCCCACAGGGAGATACGAGCAGTACTTC	CASSQDPTGRYEQYF
TRBV5-1	TRBD1	TRBJ1-6	once	TGCGCCAGCAGTGGTGAAACCGGACAGGCCCATCCTCCCCTCCACTTT	CASSGETGQAHPPLHF
TRBV2	TRBD1	TRBJ1-5	.	TGTGCCAGCAGCGGACAGGGGGGTAACATTCAGCCCCAGCATTTT	CASSGQGGNIQPQHF
TRBV5-1	.	TRBJ2-7	.	TGCGCCAGCAGCTTGACTGGACAGCTCTCCTACGAGCAGTACTTC	CASSLTGQLSYEQYF
TRBV30	TRBD2	TRBJ2-4	.	TGTGCCAGTTGGACTAGCGGTACTCAGTACTTC	CASWTSGTQYF
TRBV19	TRBD1	TRBJ1-1	.	TGTGCCAGTGCAAATACAGGGGTTTCTGAAGCTTTCTTT	CASANTGVSEAFF
TRBV27	.	TRBJ1-2	.	TGTGCCAGCAGTTTTGGAGGACAGACCTATGGCTACACCTTC	CASSFGGQTYGYTF
TRBV9	.	TRBJ2-7	once	TGTGCCAGCAGCCCTCGGAGCCCTGGGTTTTACGAGCAGTACTTC	CASSPRSPGFYEQYF
TRBV6-1	.	TRBJ1-1	few	TGTGCCAGCAATGGGTGGGGAGACACTGAAGCTTTCTTT	CASNGWGDTEAFF
TRBV29-1	.	TRBJ2-5	.	TGCAGCGTTGGTCACAGGGTCACAGAGACCCAGTACTTC	CSVGHRVTETQYF
TRBV6-1	TRBD2	TRBJ2-1	.	TGTGCCAGCAGTGGGGGACTAGCGGTCTCCTACAATGAGCAGTTCTTC	CASSGGLAVSYNEQFF